This T cell receptor (beta chain) originates from a study of shared clonotypes between healthy human individuals. As concerns this clone: Its antigen is not identified.

CD4+ cells yielded CD45RA+ naive and CD45RA-negative memory subsets. The germline V gene has CDR1 MNHNS and CDR2 SASEGT. The V gene end was trimmed by 10 bases and the J gene end by 4 bases; junction bases not matched to a gene: 7. The CDR3 covers 13 residues. Regarding the study as a whole: Tissues were not sampled, only blood, and their repertoires likely differ.

Using immunoSEQ multiplex PCR, the repertoire was profiled, and TCRdb retains in-frame clones only, with some absent. The table shows about 680,000 clones, with less than 85% occurring only once. The receptor's source is a woman aged 25-40 years in good health. Input material: memory CD4+ T cells sorted from blood. As to subset: CD45RA-negative fraction. This chain joins TRBV6-1 and TRBJ1-5; 7 positions agree with TRBD1. Here the CDR3 reads CATTQGPNQPQHF. For the CDR3, the DNA is TGTGCCACCACACAGGGGCCTAATCAGCCCCAGCATTTT.